This T cell receptor (beta chain) was identified during a study of T cell changes during pregnancy in multiple sclerosis (dated by TCRdb to between 2019 and 2020). Looking at the study overall: In women with multiple sclerosis, the researchers looked at how the T cell repertoire shifted as pregnancy progressed.

A word on this clone: Its antigen remains undetermined. The input lacks base qualities; no much larger clone sits a single base away.

Libraries were built with the immunoSEQ multiplex PCR assay. TCRdb stores this immuneACCESS table with in-frame sequences only. Part of the clones is absent; in the studies checked, under half of the shortfall reflects unresolved V genes, and no reason is known for the rest. This sample lists tens of thousands of clones; approximately 90% were detected once. 1.5% to 2% of the sample goes to the ten largest clones. From the cysteine up to the phenylalanine, the CDR3 has a length of 15 residues. The read is trimmed to its CDR3 DNA, 45 bases read in frame from base 1. For this chain, trimming is 5 bases at the V end and 7 bases at the J end, and the number of junction bases without a gene match is 6. Looking up the germline V gene yields CDR1 MNHEY and CDR2 SVGAGI.

This sequence uses TRBV6-5 and TRBJ2-1, with TRBD2 identical over 12 junction bases. The input for sequencing was peripheral blood, taken in the first trimester of pregnancy. The TCR was taken from a female donor in good health, enrolled as a control in a pregnancy study. The CDR3 region reads CASSPGLAGKNEQFF. Read as DNA, the sequence is TGTGCCAGCAGTCCGGGACTAGCGGGTAAAAATGAGCAGTTCTTC.